These T cell receptor beta chains were read from a single sample in a study of Ad26.COV2.S vaccination and SARS-CoV-2 variants. This table comes from immunoSEQ multiplex PCR, and its TCRdb copy is limited to in-frame clones, with some not included. Of approximately 450,000 clones in the sample, approximately 92% are singletons; the top ten hold more than 9%. The sample consisted of peripheral blood, taken in a trial of Ad26.COV2.S vaccine versus placebo. The receptors come from a person aged 18-65 years who received the Ad26.COV2.S COVID-19 vaccine or a placebo. The CDR3 runs from the conserved cysteine through the conserved F or W. D genes are given only for firm matches. Size values are once, few and many counts, or a class for expanded clones, and some rows have none.

size	V	D	J	DNA	CDR3
NA	TRBV28	TRBD2	TRBJ2-1	TGTGCCAGCAGCCCGGGACTAACTAACGGTGAGCAGTTCTTC	CASSPGLTNGEQFF
NA	TRBV19	NA	TRBJ2-5	TGTGCCAGTAGTCTCCGGACGGACCAAGAGACCCAGTACTTC	CASSLRTDQETQYF
NA	TRBV19	NA	TRBJ2-6	TGTGCCAGTAAAGACACGGCGGGGGCCAACGTCCTGACTTTC	CASKDTAGANVLTF
NA	TRBV10-3	NA	TRBJ1-1	TGTGCCATCAGTGAATGGACAGAGGGGGGATTAAGGAACACTGAAGCTTTCTTT	CAISEWTEGGLRNTEAFF
NA	TRBV2	TRBD2	TRBJ2-7	TGTGCCAGCAAACCGGGACTAGCGTCCTACGAGCAGTACTTC	CASKPGLASYEQYF
NA	TRBV7-6	NA	TRBJ2-2	TGTGCCAGCAGCCCCGGGACAACACAGAACACCGGGGAGCTGTTTTTT	CASSPGTTQNTGELFF
once	TRBV5-1	TRBD2	TRBJ2-1	TGCGCCAGCAACTCCTACGGGACTAGCGGGAGGGCAACCCATTGGGATGAGCAGTTCTTC	CASNSYGTSGRATHWDEQFF
NA	TRBV6-1	NA	TRBJ2-7	TGTGCCAGCAGTGAAGTGTGGAGAATCGAGCTCTACGAGCAGTACTTC	CASSEVWRIELYEQYF
once	TRBV25-1	TRBD1	TRBJ2-7	TGTGCCAGCAGTGATTCCCCACTGACAGGGGAAGACGAGCAGTACTTC	CASSDSPLTGEDEQYF
NA	TRBV24-1	TRBD2	TRBJ2-3	TGTGCCACCGGAGCTAGCGGAGCGGGAGATACGCAGTATTTT	CATGASGAGDTQYF
NA	TRBV23-1	TRBD1	TRBJ1-1	TGCGCCAGCAGTAAGGGGGCTTTCGGTGAAGCTTTCTTT	CASSKGAFGEAFF
NA	TRBV5-1	NA	TRBJ2-7	TGCGCCAGCAGCCTAAATCGCTACGAGCAGTACTTC	CASSLNRYEQYF
NA	TRBV7-9	TRBD1	TRBJ2-5	TGTGCCAGCAGCTTAGAGGGGGCGGCTAGAGGAGAGACCCAGTACTTC	CASSLEGAARGETQYF
NA	TRBV7-6	TRBD2	TRBJ2-1	TGTGCCAGCAGCTTGCGGCTAGCGGGAGGAGTAAGCTCCTACAATGAGCAGTTCTTC	CASSLRLAGGVSSYNEQFF
NA	TRBV9	NA	TRBJ2-3	TGTGCCAGCAGCCCACAGGGAGATACGCAGTATTTT	CASSPQGDTQYF
once	TRBV7-9	NA	TRBJ2-7	TGTGCCAGCAGCTTCGTAAAAGCCGGGAGCTCCTACGAGCAGTACTTC	CASSFVKAGSSYEQYF
NA	TRBV5-1	TRBD2	TRBJ2-1	TGCGCCAGCAGTCCCGGACTAGCGGGACGGCACAATGAGCAGTTCTTC	CASSPGLAGRHNEQFF
NA	TRBV5-4	TRBD1	TRBJ2-7	TGTGCCAGCAGCTTTGGGACAGGGGGCTACGAGCAGTACTTC	CASSFGTGGYEQYF
NA	TRBV4-1	TRBD1	TRBJ2-1	TGCGCCAGCAGCCAAGTTGGGACAGGGTTGAATGAGCAGTTCTTC	CASSQVGTGLNEQFF
once	TRBV28	NA	TRBJ2-1	TGTGCCAGCAGCCCCCTTCGCTGGCGGGACAATGAGCAGTTCTTC	CASSPLRWRDNEQFF
NA	TRBV4-3	NA	TRBJ2-1	TGCGCCAGCAGCCAAGATTTAGGGAGAGGTTACAATGAGCAGTTCTTC	CASSQDLGRGYNEQFF
NA	TRBV10-3	NA	TRBJ1-2	TGTGCCATCAGTGAGGGGGGCAGTGTTGGCTACACCTTC	CAISEGGSVGYTF
NA	TRBV27	NA	TRBJ2-1	TGTGCCAGCAGGCCCAGCCTTGACTCCTACAATGAGCAGTTCTTC	CASRPSLDSYNEQFF
NA	TRBV6-1	NA	TRBJ2-3	TGTGCCAGCAGTGAAGGACAGCCCCTCTTCACAGATACGCAGTATTTT	CASSEGQPLFTDTQYF
once	TRBV13	TRBD2	TRBJ2-4	TGTGCCAGCAGCTTCCGACTAGCGGGAGGGGTAAAAAACATTCAGTACTTC	CASSFRLAGGVKNIQYF
NA	TRBV7-8	NA	TRBJ2-3	TGTGCCAGCAGCTTACAGTCGTTCACAGATACGCAGTATTTT	CASSLQSFTDTQYF
NA	TRBV4-3	TRBD1	TRBJ2-7	TGCGCCAGCAGCCATGGGACAGCGACTGAGCAGTACTTC	CASSHGTATEQYF
NA	TRBV6-5	NA	TRBJ2-7	TGTGCCAGCAGCCCGATGGGGGGCTACGAGCAGTACTTC	CASSPMGGYEQYF
NA	TRBV28	TRBD2	TRBJ2-7	TGTGCCAGCAGTGGCGGACTAGTATCCTACGAGCAGTACTTC	CASSGGLVSYEQYF
NA	TRBV29-1	TRBD2	TRBJ2-3	TGCAGCGTCCCACTAGTAGGCGGGAGGGCCGGATGGACAGATACGCAGTATTTT	CSVPLVGGRAGWTDTQYF
NA	TRBV19	TRBD1	TRBJ1-2	TGTGCCAGTAGCAGTCAGGGGGCCTATGGCTACACCTTC	CASSSQGAYGYTF
NA	TRBV5-5	NA	TRBJ2-3	TGTGCCAGCAGCTTGGGAGGGGCCAGGGGAGGGGATACGCAGTATTTT	CASSLGGARGGDTQYF
NA	TRBV28	NA	TRBJ2-7	TGTGCCAGCAACCGGGACTTGGCCTACGAGCAGTACTTC	CASNRDLAYEQYF
NA	TRBV27	TRBD2	TRBJ2-1	TGTGCCAGCAGTTTGGCTAGCGGGGTTTGGGGTGAGCAGTTCTTC	CASSLASGVWGEQFF
once	TRBV19	TRBD1	TRBJ2-1	TGTGCCAGTAGTCCCGGAGGCGCCGGGACAGGGCCCTACAATGAGCAGTTCTTC	CASSPGGAGTGPYNEQFF
NA	TRBV10-3	TRBD2	TRBJ2-3	TGTGCCATCAGTAGCGGGATCGCAGATACGCAGTATTTT	CAISSGIADTQYF
NA	TRBV6-5	NA	TRBJ1-5	TGTGCCAGCAGGCAATATAGCAATCAGCCCCAGCATTTT	CASRQYSNQPQHF
NA	TRBV4-1	NA	TRBJ2-2	TGCGCCAGCAGCGCACAGCGGAACACCGGGGAGCTGTTTTTT	CASSAQRNTGELFF
NA	TRBV11-3	TRBD2	TRBJ2-5	TGTGCCAGCAGCTTGCGGGAGGCACAAGAGACCCAGTACTTC	CASSLREAQETQYF
NA	TRBV13	TRBD1	TRBJ1-1	TGTGCCAGCAGCTTAGGGGGGGTCGGGACAGGGCCCACTGAAGCTTTCTTT	CASSLGGVGTGPTEAFF
NA	TRBV18	NA	TRBJ1-1	TGTGCCAGCTCACCCGGACTGATCTACACTGAAGCTTTCTTT	CASSPGLIYTEAFF
NA	TRBV2	TRBD1	TRBJ2-5	TGTGCCAGCAGTGAAGCCCCGGGACAGATTAACCAAGAGACCCAGTACTTC	CASSEAPGQINQETQYF
NA	TRBV5-4	NA	TRBJ2-2	TGTGCCAGCAGCTGGGGGCAGGGGAACACCGGGGAGCTGTTTTTT	CASSWGQGNTGELFF
NA	TRBV15	NA	TRBJ1-5	TGTGCCACCAGCAGAGATAGAAGACAGCCCCAGCATTTT	CATSRDRRQPQHF
NA	TRBV29-1	NA	TRBJ1-2	TGCAGCGTACAGGGAAACTATGGCTACACCTTC	CSVQGNYGYTF
few	TRBV6-2/TRBV6-3	TRBD1	TRBJ1-5	TGTGCCAGCAGTGGACAGGTTTCGCATCAGCCCCAGCATTTT	CASSGQVSHQPQHF
NA	TRBV19	NA	TRBJ1-6	TGTGCCAGTAGTACCGGGACAACGTTTTCACCCCTCCACTTT	CASSTGTTFSPLHF
NA	TRBV30	TRBD2	TRBJ2-3	TGTGCCTGGAGTCAACCCGGGACTAGCGGGAGCCCGGTTTTT	CAWSQPGTSGSPVF
NA	TRBV7-7	NA	TRBJ2-5	TGTGCCAGCAGCTTACTGGCGGACAGACAAGAGACCCAGTACTTC	CASSLLADRQETQYF
NA	TRBV19	NA	TRBJ2-2	TGTGCCAGTAGTGCCCCGGTCGGCCCCGGGGAGCTGTTTTTT	CASSAPVGPGELFF
NA	TRBV7-8	NA	TRBJ2-7	TGTGCCAGCAGCTTCGATCGCTCCTACGAGCAGTACTTC	CASSFDRSYEQYF
NA	TRBV5-4	NA	TRBJ1-2	TGTGCCAGCAGCTTGAGGAAGACGGATGGCTACACCTTC	CASSLRKTDGYTF